This TCR beta chain was recovered during a study of beta chain features in type 1 diabetes. Regarding the study as a whole: Researchers caution that PCR might favor shorter templates, equally among patients and controls. Moderately but significantly shorter TCRB CDR3s were found in Type 1 diabetes patients in all four CD4+ subsets.

The isolated RNA, all of it, was reverse transcribed, so expressed TCRB transcripts were what got sequenced. Clones were sequenced by immunoSEQ multiplex PCR, and TCRdb holds only the in-frame ones, with some missing. Altogether about 170,000 clones are present, roughly 8% being singletons, with the ten largest covering approximately 0.54%. This clone was detected only a few times. The antigen is undetermined. Sequenced input: central memory CD4+ T cells from blood. This clonotype originated in a man aged 18 to 30 with type 1 diabetes.

The CDR3 is CAWSVSSATLYF. The CDR3 DNA follows: TGTGCCTGGAGTGTATCGAGCGCCACCTTATACTTC. V is TRBV30 and J is TRBJ2-5; D is undetermined. Trimming left V 0 bases short and J 14 bases short, with 16 bases between. Germline CDR1 reads GTSNPN; CDR2 reads SVGIG (reference sequence). CDR3 length: 12 amino acids.